The TCR beta chain under discussion was sequenced for a study of identical twins. Study-level points and caveats: There was an excess of low generation probability in the out-of-frame alpha sequences that twins shared. Models, which agreed with sharing between unrelated individuals, nonetheless underestimated the out-of-frame TCR alpha sharing seen in monozygotic twins.

Only healthy Caucasians were enrolled as donors. From the 5' RACE reads, TCRdb called clonotypes with MiXCR, one entry per CDR3 protein. The repertoire holds more than 1.5 million distinct CDR3 sequences, around a third seen once, with around 0.25% in the top ten. Turning to this clonotype: Its antigen is not known.

With 4 bases clipped from V and 1 base from J, the junction kept 12 bases outside the gene matches. The CDR3 totals 18 residues. Germline values: CDR1 SNHLY, CDR2 FYNNEI. The chain links TRBV2 to TRBJ1-5; 8 positions agree with TRBD1. The sequencing input was cord blood. This receptor was taken from a newborn girl in good health. In nucleotides, the CDR3 is TGTGCCAGCAGTGTTGACAGGGGTCGCCTTGGGAGCAATCAGCCCCAGCATTTT. Encoded protein: CASSVDRGRLGSNQPQHF.